Sequencing of this T cell receptor beta chain was carried out in a study of T-cell reconstitution after alpha-beta-depleted transplantation in children. A library of TCRbeta sequences, prepared with unique molecular identifiers, was generated. In TCRdb, the PCR reads were re-called with MiXCR into one record per CDR3 protein. The table has approximately 500,000 distinct CDR3 sequences, roughly 27% seen once. A word on this clonotype: Antigen: not known.

The study's findings and limits: Newly generated T cells supplied most T-cell counts and diversity one year post-transplant. About two months after transplant, alpha-beta T cells reportedly came from several hundred expanded graft clones. There were some patients whose high TCRbeta diversity at day 60 came from surviving recipient T cells and thymic progenitors.

This specimen consisted of PBMCs, obtained before TCRalphabeta/CD19-depleted stem cell transplant. The sequence derives from a boy in the first two years of life with Wiskott-Aldrich syndrome, due to receive a stem cell transplant.

CDR3 loop: CASSRENRPNEQFF. CDR3 in DNA: TGCGCCAGCAGCCGAGAAAACCGGCCCAATGAGCAGTTCTTC. The V gene is TRBV5-1, the J gene TRBJ2-1; no clear D gene. Germline CDR1 SGHRS, CDR2 YFSETQ. V was clipped by 4 bases and J by 6 bases, with 14 bases between them. The CDR3 contains 14 residues.